The rows below give T cell receptor beta chains drawn from one sample of a study of blood T cell repertoires in COVID-19. Sequenced by immunoSEQ multiplex PCR; TCRdb stores in-frame clones only, minus some. The sample consists of hundreds of thousands of clones, nearly 90% of them appearing once. The sequenced sample consisted of PBMCs or T cells enriched from blood (not recorded which). The receptors were gathered from a young woman with acute COVID-19. The CDR3 runs from the conserved cysteine through the conserved F or W. D genes are given only for firm matches. Size is stated for part of the rows, as once, few or many counts, or as a class when the clone is expanded.

clone_size,v_call,d_call,j_call,cdr3_nt,cdr3_aa
.,TRBV9,TRBD2,TRBJ2-1,TGTGCCAGCAGCGTGACGAGACTAGCGGGAAACAATGAGCAGTTCTTC,CASSVTRLAGNNEQFF
.,TRBV6-5,TRBD2,TRBJ2-7,TGTGCCAGCTTTAAAAGCGGGAGCTACGAGCAGTACTTC,CASFKSGSYEQYF
.,TRBV9,.,TRBJ2-1,TGTGCCAGCAGCGCCTCCGGGAAGGGTTCACATGAGCAGTTCTTC,CASSASGKGSHEQFF
.,TRBV5-4,TRBD1,TRBJ1-2,TGTGCCAGCAGCCCACAGGGGGCATATGGCTACACCTTC,CASSPQGAYGYTF
once,TRBV5-6,.,TRBJ1-1,TGTGCCAGCACCCTGGGGGCCCAGGGAGCTTTCTTT,CASTLGAQGAFF
.,TRBV19,TRBD1,TRBJ2-7,TGTGCCAGTAGGGAAACCGGGACAGGGTTCTACGAGCAGTACTTC,CASRETGTGFYEQYF
.,TRBV9,.,TRBJ1-5,TGTGCCAGCAGCGTAGACCAGGGCTCCAATCAGCCCCAGCATTTT,CASSVDQGSNQPQHF
.,TRBV4-1,.,TRBJ2-7,TGCGCCAGCAGCCAACCGGGAGCCACTTACGAGCAGTACTTC,CASSQPGATYEQYF
.,TRBV16,.,TRBJ1-3,TGTGCCAGCAGCCAATCCGGGGATTCTGGAAACACCATATATTTT,CASSQSGDSGNTIYF
.,TRBV6-5,TRBD1,TRBJ1-1,TGTGCCAGCAGTTCATCAACAGGGGCCACTGAAGCTTTCTTT,CASSSSTGATEAFF
.,TRBV7-9,TRBD2,TRBJ2-7,TGTGCCAGCAGCCCAGGGACTAGCGGGAGTGACGAGCAGTACTTC,CASSPGTSGSDEQYF
.,TRBV5-1,TRBD1,TRBJ1-1,TGCGCCAGCAGCGGACAGGGGGCTAGTTACACTGAAGCTTTCTTT,CASSGQGASYTEAFF
.,TRBV4-2,TRBD1,TRBJ1-1,TGTGCCAGCAGCCCAGACAGGGGGATTAACACTGAAGCTTTCTTT,CASSPDRGINTEAFF
.,TRBV7-9,TRBD2,TRBJ2-7,TGTGCCAGCATCGATGGGACTAGCCTTTCCTACGAGCAGTACTTC,CASIDGTSLSYEQYF
.,TRBV5-1,TRBD1,TRBJ1-1,TGCGCCAGCAGCGTCCTGACAGGGGTCGATCTGAACACTGAAGCTTTCTTT,CASSVLTGVDLNTEAFF
.,TRBV19,.,TRBJ1-3,TGTGCCAGTAGTATAGGGTACGGGGTATCTGGAAACACCATATATTTT,CASSIGYGVSGNTIYF
.,TRBV12-5,TRBD2,TRBJ2-7,TGTGCTAGTGGTTGCCATAGCGGGAGGGCCGTCGAGCAGTACTTC,CASGCHSGRAVEQYF
.,TRBV5-1,.,TRBJ1-3,TGCGCCAGCAGCTTGGAATACATGGGAAACACCATATATTTT,CASSLEYMGNTIYF
.,TRBV5-5,.,TRBJ1-1,TGTGCCAGCAGCTCTCTAGGGGGCACTGAAGCTTTCTTT,CASSSLGGTEAFF
.,TRBV5-1,.,TRBJ1-4,TGCGCCAGCAGCTTGGACAGGAGCAAACTGTTTTTT,CASSLDRSKLFF
.,TRBV29-1,.,TRBJ1-4,TGCAGCGTAAGAGGTCCTAATGAAAAACTGTTTTTT,CSVRGPNEKLFF
.,TRBV19,TRBD1,TRBJ1-1,TGTGCCAGTAGTAAAGGACAGGGAAACACTGAAGCTTTCTTT,CASSKGQGNTEAFF
few,TRBV19,TRBD1,TRBJ1-1,TGTGCCACTCGGCAGGGGGCCCACGGGACTTTCTTT,CATRQGAHGTFF
.,TRBV28,TRBD1,TRBJ1-4,TGTGCCTGCATGATGACAGACAGGGGGAATGAAAAACTGTTTTTT,CACMMTDRGNEKLFF
.,TRBV28,TRBD1,TRBJ1-6,TGTGCCAGCAGTTTATCGAGGGGGCCAAATTCACCCCTCCACTTT,CASSLSRGPNSPLHF
.,TRBV24-1,TRBD2,TRBJ2-1,TGTGCCACCAGTGGAGGACTAGCGGGAGCCAATCTCCTCTCCTACAATGAGCAGTTCTTC,CATSGGLAGANLLSYNEQFF
.,TRBV18,.,TRBJ2-7,TGTGCCAGCTCACCAACAGCTTCCTACGAGCAGTACTTC,CASSPTASYEQYF
once,TRBV14,TRBD2,TRBJ2-1,TGTGCCAGCAGCCAAGATTGGGGGACTAGCGGGATGATAGACAATGAGCAGTTCTTC,CASSQDWGTSGMIDNEQFF
.,TRBV2,.,TRBJ1-6,TGTGCCAGCAGTTCGACATGGGGGCTCTATAATTCACCCCTCCACTTT,CASSSTWGLYNSPLHF
.,TRBV5-1,.,TRBJ2-7,TGCGCCAGCAGCCTAGGTGGCAGGGTCTCCTACGAGCAGTACTTC,CASSLGGRVSYEQYF
.,TRBV28,.,TRBJ1-2,TGTGCCAGCAGTTTAGGAGGGAGGGTTAACTATGGCTACACCTTC,CASSLGGRVNYGYTF
.,TRBV27,TRBD1,TRBJ2-1,TGTGCCAGCAGTTTAAACCCCGGGACAGGGGGTCCACTCTCCTACAATGAGCAGTTCTTC,CASSLNPGTGGPLSYNEQFF
.,TRBV28,TRBD2,TRBJ2-4,TGTGCCAGCAGTAGCGGGGGGGCCAAAAACATTCAGTACTTC,CASSSGGAKNIQYF